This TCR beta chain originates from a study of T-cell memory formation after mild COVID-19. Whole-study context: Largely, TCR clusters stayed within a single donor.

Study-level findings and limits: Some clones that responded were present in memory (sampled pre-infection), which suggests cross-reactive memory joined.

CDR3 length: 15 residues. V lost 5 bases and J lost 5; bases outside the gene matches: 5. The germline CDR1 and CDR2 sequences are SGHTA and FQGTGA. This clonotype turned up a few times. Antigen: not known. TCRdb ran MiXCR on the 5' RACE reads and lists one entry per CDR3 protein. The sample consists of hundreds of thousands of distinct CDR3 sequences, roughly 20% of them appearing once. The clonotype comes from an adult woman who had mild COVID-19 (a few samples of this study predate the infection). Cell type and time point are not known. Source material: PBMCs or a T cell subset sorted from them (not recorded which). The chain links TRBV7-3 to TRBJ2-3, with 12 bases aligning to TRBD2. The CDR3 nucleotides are TGTGCCAGCAGCGCGAGGGGACTAGCGGGAGATACGCAGTATTTT. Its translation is CASSARGLAGDTQYF.